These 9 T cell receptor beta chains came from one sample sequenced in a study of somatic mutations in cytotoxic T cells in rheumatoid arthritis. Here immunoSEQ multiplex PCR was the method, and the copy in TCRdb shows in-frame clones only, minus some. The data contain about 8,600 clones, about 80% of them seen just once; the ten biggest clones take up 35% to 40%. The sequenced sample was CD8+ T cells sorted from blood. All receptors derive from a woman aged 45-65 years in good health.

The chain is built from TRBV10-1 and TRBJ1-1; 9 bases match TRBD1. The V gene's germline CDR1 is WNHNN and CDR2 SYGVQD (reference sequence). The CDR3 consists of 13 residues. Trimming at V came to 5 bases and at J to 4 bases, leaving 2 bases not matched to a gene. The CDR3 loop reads CASSLTGGTEAFF. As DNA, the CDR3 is TGCGCCAGCAGTTTGACAGGGGGCACTGAAGCTTTCTTT.

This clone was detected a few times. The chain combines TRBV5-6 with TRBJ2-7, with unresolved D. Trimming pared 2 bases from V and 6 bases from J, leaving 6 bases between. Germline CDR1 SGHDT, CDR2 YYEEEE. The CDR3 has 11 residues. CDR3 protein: CASSFSGEQYF. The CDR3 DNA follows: TGTGCCAGCAGCTTCTCGGGCGAGCAGTACTTC.

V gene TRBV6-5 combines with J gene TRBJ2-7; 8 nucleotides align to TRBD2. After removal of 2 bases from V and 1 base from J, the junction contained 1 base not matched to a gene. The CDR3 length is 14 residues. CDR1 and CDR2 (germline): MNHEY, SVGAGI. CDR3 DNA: TGTGCCAGCAGTTACCGGGAGGGGTCCTACGAGCAGTACTTC. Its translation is CASSYREGSYEQYF.

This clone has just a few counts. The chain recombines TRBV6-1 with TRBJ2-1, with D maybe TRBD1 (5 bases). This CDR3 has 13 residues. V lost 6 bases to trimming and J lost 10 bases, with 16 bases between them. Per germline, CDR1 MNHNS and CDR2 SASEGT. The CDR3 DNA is TGTGCCAGCAGAGACATTTTAGGGGCCGAGCAGTTCTTC. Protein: CASRDILGAEQFF.

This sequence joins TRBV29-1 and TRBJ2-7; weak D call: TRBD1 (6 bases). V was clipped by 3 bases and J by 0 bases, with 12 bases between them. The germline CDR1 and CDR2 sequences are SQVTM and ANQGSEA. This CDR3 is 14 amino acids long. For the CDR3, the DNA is TGCAGCGTTGAGGTGCAGGGGCCCTCCTACGAGCAGTACTTC. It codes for CSVEVQGPSYEQYF.

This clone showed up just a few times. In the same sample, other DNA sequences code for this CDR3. CDR3 DNA: TGTGCCAGCAGCGTAGTTCTAGCGGGGGCATACAATGAGCAGTTCTTC. Amino acid sequence: CASSVVLAGAYNEQFF. The chain joins TRBV9 to TRBJ2-1, with 10 positions matching TRBD2. V was clipped by 0 bases and J by 4 bases; unmatched bases: 4. CDR1 and CDR2 from the germline V gene are SGDLS and YYNGEE. The CDR3 runs 16 residues.

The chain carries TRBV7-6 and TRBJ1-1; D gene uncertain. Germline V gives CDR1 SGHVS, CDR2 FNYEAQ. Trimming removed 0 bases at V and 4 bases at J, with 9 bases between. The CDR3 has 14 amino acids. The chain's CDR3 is CASSLAIRFTEAFF. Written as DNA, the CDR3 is TGTGCCAGCAGCTTAGCGATCAGATTCACTGAAGCTTTCTTT.

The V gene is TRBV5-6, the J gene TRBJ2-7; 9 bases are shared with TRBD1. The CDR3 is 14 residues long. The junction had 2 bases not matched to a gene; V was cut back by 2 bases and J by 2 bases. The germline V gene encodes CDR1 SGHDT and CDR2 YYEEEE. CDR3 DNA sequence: TGTGCCAGCAGCTTAGGGGACAGGGCCTACGAGCAGTACTTC. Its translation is CASSLGDRAYEQYF. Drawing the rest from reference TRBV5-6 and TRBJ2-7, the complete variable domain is DAGVTQSPTHLIKTRGQQVTLRCSPKSGHDTVSWYQQALGQGPQFIFQYYEEEERQRGNFPDRFSGHQFPNYSSELNVNALLLGDSALYLCASSLGDRAYEQYFGPGTRLTVT.

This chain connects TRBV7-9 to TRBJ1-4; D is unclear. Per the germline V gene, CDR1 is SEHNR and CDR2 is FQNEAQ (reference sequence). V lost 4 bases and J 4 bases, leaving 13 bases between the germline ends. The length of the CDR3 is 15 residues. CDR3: CASSSQRGLNEKLFF. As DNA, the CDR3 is TGTGCCAGCAGCTCCCAAAGAGGCCTTAATGAAAAACTGTTTTTT.